Listed here are 14 T cell receptor beta chains from one sample, sequenced in a study of cytomegalovirus exposure and HLA in healthy donors listed by TCRdb under 2017. Library prep was done by the immunoSEQ multiplex PCR assay. For the multiplex PCR, a mixture combining 60 forward primers for TCR Vbeta segments and 13 reverse primers for TCR Jbeta segments was used. Here the immuneACCESS table is served through TCRdb, limited to in-frame sequences with V and J called. Missing clones are a known gap in these copies; in checked studies unresolved V genes cover under half, and the rest lacks a known reason. For this sample there are over 150,000 clones; 80% to 85% appear just once. The ten biggest clones cover 2.3% of the sample. What was sequenced was PBMCs. Receptors originate from a male donor in good health and CMV-seronegative.

This clone was seen only a few times. The V call is TRBV6-5, the J call TRBJ1-6; 8 bases match TRBD1. Germline loops: CDR1 MNHEY, CDR2 SVGAGI. The trim removed 2 bases at V and 6 bases at J, leaving 6 bases unmatched. This CDR3 contains 16 residues. The CDR3 loop reads CASSYAGDRFNSPLHF. The CDR3 DNA sequence: TGTGCCAGCAGTTACGCCGGGGACAGGTTTAATTCACCCCTCCACTTT.

The rearrangement links TRBV6-1 to TRBJ1-2; unclear D gene. The ends were cut back, 10 bases at V and 4 bases at J, with 16 bases in the middle. Germline CDR1 and CDR2: MNHNS and SASEGT. The CDR3 covers 13 residues. The CDR3 DNA reads as TGTGCCACCTCCATGGTCAGAAGCTATGGCTACACCTTC. It codes for CATSMVRSYGYTF.

CDR3 amino acids: CASSPRSAGVRNTIYF. Here the CDR3 DNA reads TGTGCCAGCTCACCACGGTCTGCAGGGGTCAGAAACACCATATATTTT. The rearrangement links TRBV18 to TRBJ1-3; a weak D match, TRBD1 (6 bases). Germline V lookup: CDR1 KGHSH, CDR2 LQKENI. Between the trimmed V and J ends, which lost 1 base and 5 bases, there was a span of 15 bases. The CDR3 runs 16 residues.

Remarks on this clone: A read error may produce the germline difference seen at one junction end. The genes are TRBV5-1 and TRBJ2-6; D is unclear. In germline, CDR1 is SGHRS, CDR2 YFSETQ. This CDR3 has 15 residues. CDR3 coding DNA: TGCGCCAGCAGTTTGGCGAGCTCTGGGGCCAACGTCCTGACTTTC. Protein sequence: CASSLASSGANVLTF.

The CDR3 sequence: CASSSQGPPYEQYF. The CDR3 DNA follows: TGTGCCAGTAGTTCACAGGGACCGCCCTACGAGCAGTACTTC. The rearrangement uses TRBV19 and TRBJ2-7, with D perhaps matching TRBD1 (6 bases). The germline gives CDR1 LNHDA, CDR2 SQIVND (reference sequence). This CDR3 has 14 residues. V was shortened by 5 bases and J by 2 bases, with 13 bases between the two germline ends.

This chain joins TRBV30 and TRBJ1-5; TRBD1 might be the D (5 bases). CDR3 length: 15 amino acids. Trimming removed 4 bases from V and 9 bases from J, with 22 bases in between. Germline lookup yields CDR1 GTSNPN and CDR2 SVGIG (reference sequence). CDR3 in amino acids: CAWIPEMVQGMPQHF. CDR3 DNA sequence: TGTGCCTGGATTCCGGAAATGGTCCAGGGAATGCCCCAGCATTTT. Looking up the rest from reference TRBV30 and TRBJ1-5 gives the full variable domain: SQTIHQWPATLVQPVGSPLSLECTVEGTSNPNLYWYRQAAGRGLQLLFYSVGIGQISSEVPQNLSASRPQDRQFILSSKKLLLSDSGFYLCAWIPEMVQGMPQHFGDGTRLSIL.

The rearrangement uses TRBV5-4 and TRBJ1-2, with D uncertain. CDR1 is SGHNT, CDR2 YYREEE, per germline (reference sequence). There are 16 residues in the CDR3. V was cut by 0 bases and J by 4 bases, with 16 bases left in between. CDR3 residues: CASSLGGGNRGYGYTF. CDR3 DNA: TGTGCCAGCAGCTTGGGGGGAGGGAACCGGGGCTATGGCTACACCTTC.

This clone was counted only a few times. The chain recombines TRBV6-1 with TRBJ1-2, with D possibly matching TRBD1 (5 bases). CDR3 size: 15 residues. V gave up 9 bases and J gave up 4 bases, with 21 bases separating them. Germline V gene sequence: CDR1 MNHNS, CDR2 SASEGT. CDR3 residues: CASTFPEDNFYGYTF. The CDR3 DNA follows: TGTGCCAGTACCTTTCCCGAGGACAACTTCTATGGCTACACCTTC.

The rearrangement uses TRBV4-3 and TRBJ2-7, with 7 positions matching TRBD2. Trimming at V came to 1 base and at J to 1 base, leaving 4 bases not matched to a gene. CDR1 is LGHNA and CDR2 is YSLEER in the germline V gene. The CDR3 consists of 15 residues. Here the CDR3 DNA reads TGCGCCAGCAGCCAAGGGGGCGGGGGATCCTACGAGCAGTACTTC. Protein sequence: CASSQGGGGSYEQYF.

The J gene is TRBJ1-3, the V gene TRBV25-1, with D unclear. The length of the CDR3 is 18 residues. Per germline, CDR1 MGHDK and CDR2 SYGVNS. V dropped 2 bases and J dropped 1 base, with 18 bases sitting between them. The DNA of the CDR3 is TGTGCCAGCAGTGAACAAGTTCCTCACCGGAGGTCTGGAAACACCATATATTTT. As protein: CASSEQVPHRRSGNTIYF.

The V gene is TRBV19, the J gene TRBJ1-2, with 9 bases fitting TRBD1. The CDR3 sequence is 15 residues long. Losses at the gene ends were 7 bases for V and 4 bases for J; bases not matched to a gene: 10. Germline-derived CDR1 and CDR2 are LNHDA and SQIVND (reference sequence). The CDR3 here is CASTRGQGAGYGYTF. DNA for the CDR3: TGTGCCAGTACCAGGGGACAGGGAGCCGGCTATGGCTACACCTTC. Full variable domain (missing parts from reference TRBV19 and TRBJ1-2): DGGITQSPKYLFRKEGQNVTLSCEQNLNHDAMYWYRQDPGQGLRLIYYSQIVNDFQKGDIAEGYSVSREKKESFPLTVTSAQKNPTAFYLCASTRGQGAGYGYTFGSGTRLTVV.

This chain joins TRBV16 and TRBJ1-5; D remains ambiguous. This CDR3 has 15 residues. Per germline, CDR1 KGHSY and CDR2 FQNENV. V lost 4 bases, J lost 7 bases, and 17 bases lay in between. CDR3 region: CASSPYGEGGQPQHF. The DNA of the CDR3 is TGTGCCAGCAGCCCTTACGGGGAAGGAGGGCAGCCCCAGCATTTT.

The chain has TRBV6-1 and TRBJ1-2; 8 bases are shared with TRBD1. The V gene's germline CDR1 is MNHNS and CDR2 SASEGT. V was pared by 6 bases and J by 4 bases, with 7 bases of the junction left unmatched. The CDR3 is 14 amino acids. This CDR3 is CASSDVTGAYGYTF. DNA of the CDR3: TGTGCCAGCAGCGATGTGACAGGGGCCTATGGCTACACCTTC.

The chain couples TRBV6-6 to TRBJ2-7; D is possibly TRBD2 (5 bases). CDR1 is MNHNY, CDR2 SVGAGI, per germline (reference sequence). The CDR3 extends over 14 amino acids. V lost 6 bases to trimming and J lost 5 bases, with 17 bases between them. The chain's CDR3 is CASSPTTGWNEQYF. The CDR3 region has the DNA TGTGCCAGCAGCCCCACGACGGGGTGGAACGAGCAGTACTTC.